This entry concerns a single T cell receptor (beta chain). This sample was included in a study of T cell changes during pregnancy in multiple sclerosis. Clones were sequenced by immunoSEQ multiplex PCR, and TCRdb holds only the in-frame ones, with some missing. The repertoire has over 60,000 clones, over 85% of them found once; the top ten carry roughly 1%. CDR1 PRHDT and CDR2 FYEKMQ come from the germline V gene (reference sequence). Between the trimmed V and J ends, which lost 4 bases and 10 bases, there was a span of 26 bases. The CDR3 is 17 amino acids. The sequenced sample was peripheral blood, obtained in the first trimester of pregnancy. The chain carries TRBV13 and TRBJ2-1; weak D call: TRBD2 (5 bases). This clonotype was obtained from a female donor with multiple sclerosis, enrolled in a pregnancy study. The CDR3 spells CASSYPPPDSRASEQFF. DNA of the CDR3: TGTGCCAGCAGCTATCCCCCCCCTGATAGTCGGGCTAGCGAGCAGTTCTTC.